This record covers a single T cell receptor (beta chain). Its specificity is unknown. The CDR3 sequence is 16 residues long. Trimming at V came to 1 base and at J to 3 bases, leaving 6 bases not matched to a gene. Looked up from germline, CDR1 is LGHNA and CDR2 is YSLEER. PCR was performed using 60 Vbeta and 13 Jbeta primers. Clones were read by immunoSEQ multiplex PCR, and TCRdb kept only the in-frame ones, dropping some. The table has around 91,000 clones, over 75% seen once. The data were obtained in a study of cytomegalovirus exposure and HLA in healthy donors. Study details: Out of 398 genotyped donors, about 84% belonged to the Caucasian-associated ancestry cluster.

General observations from the study: Exclusion as indistinguishable affected some V segments, including TRBV6-2 and TRBV6-3.

Sequencing used PBMCs. This chain links TRBV4-3 with TRBJ2-1; 7 nucleotides line up with TRBD1. This TCR came from a male donor in good health and CMV-seropositive. In DNA, the CDR3 is TGCGCCAGCAGCCAAGGGGACAGCTATTACTACAATGAGCAGTTCTTC. Translation gives CASSQGDSYYYNEQFF.